This is a list of T cell receptor beta chains from one sample in a study of T cell repertoires in cytomegalovirus infection. TCRdb itself ran the reads through MiXCR, one entry per CDR3 protein. This table has 210,000 or so distinct CDR3 sequences, 5% to 8.5% appearing once. The sample taken for sequencing was PBMCs. These receptor sequences come from a human donor in good health (CMV status not recorded). Some clones in this sample may be carry-over from other donors' samples. The conserved cysteine and the conserved F or W are not part of the CDR3 here. A D gene is named only where the DNA matches it firmly. Some rows mark clone size as missing; the rest say once, few, many or name a class of expanded clone.

TRBJ2-2,.,many,TRBV27,ATRMRSNTGELF
TRBJ1-1,TRBD1,many,TRBV7-8,ASSLGVWDRSRTDTEAF
TRBJ1-2,.,many,TRBV7-6,ASSPAGSNYGYT
TRBJ1-2,.,.,TRBV20-1,SARTGAGYT
TRBJ1-5,.,many,TRBV7-8,ASSSISIQPQH
TRBJ1-1,.,many,TRBV10-3,AIRALGDTEAF
TRBJ2-5,.,few,TRBV29-1,SVEGVEETQY
TRBJ2-7,.,many,TRBV11-3,ASSSGRAFRGSEQY
TRBJ1-6,TRBD1,many,TRBV28,ASRTLQGSGDSPLH
TRBJ2-5,.,few,TRBV14,ASSPPLLRGSETQY
TRBJ1-5,.,many,TRBV20-1,SARGQRNQPQH
TRBJ2-7,TRBD1,many,TRBV19,ASSIDRGLSEQY
TRBJ2-1,.,many,TRBV14,ASSPLAASNYNEQF
TRBJ1-6,.,many,TRBV14,ASSQWYASDSSPLH
TRBJ1-1,.,many,TRBV9,ASSVAALNTEAF
TRBJ2-1,.,.,TRBV15,ATSRGDESSYNEQF
TRBJ2-5,.,many,TRBV6-2/TRBV6-3,ASKEQSQETQY
TRBJ1-4,TRBD1,.,TRBV7-2,ASSSTIRQGIGEKLF
TRBJ1-2,TRBD1,many,TRBV12-3/TRBV12-4,ASSRTGFGYT
TRBJ2-7,.,many,TRBV6-6,ASSYSDGTYEQY
TRBJ2-1,.,few,TRBV28,ASSHWDIQSSYNEQF
TRBJ1-5,TRBD1,.,TRBV5-1,ASSFGTVGQPQH
TRBJ1-1,TRBD1,many,TRBV7-9,ASSPGTGKNTEAF
TRBJ2-5,TRBD2,many,TRBV5-6,ASSTKPGLEGTQY
TRBJ1-6,.,.,TRBV14,ASSQEASGSPLH
TRBJ1-3,.,many,TRBV15,ATSRDLRTPGGGNTIY
TRBJ2-7,.,many,TRBV5-1,ASSVRTGYEQY
TRBJ2-3,.,.,TRBV4-1,ASSQEGRGTDTQY
TRBJ2-3,.,many,TRBV7-2,ASSLGPPTDTQY
TRBJ2-5,.,many,TRBV28,ASSSSLAGFQETQY
TRBJ1-5,.,many,TRBV6-6,ASRAAGNSNQPQH
TRBJ2-5,.,.,TRBV3-1,ASSQTQETQY
TRBJ2-7,.,many,TRBV3-1,ASSQEESSGSHEQY
TRBJ2-3,.,few,TRBV27,ASSFLRADTQY
TRBJ1-1,.,.,TRBV19,ASSIRQGDGIGEAAEAF
TRBJ2-7,.,many,TRBV7-2,ASSLELRGPYEQY
TRBJ2-5,TRBD1,many,TRBV5-1,ASSVRDRGETQY
TRBJ1-2,TRBD1,many,TRBV11-2,ASSRNTGGDGGYT
TRBJ2-5,TRBD1,many,TRBV6-5,ASWTGLEETQY
TRBJ2-2,TRBD1,many,TRBV5-1,ASSRAGTGHTGELF
TRBJ1-3,TRBD1,many,TRBV7-2,ASSLVTGTAGNTIY
TRBJ1-5,.,many,TRBV7-2,ATGFRNQPQH